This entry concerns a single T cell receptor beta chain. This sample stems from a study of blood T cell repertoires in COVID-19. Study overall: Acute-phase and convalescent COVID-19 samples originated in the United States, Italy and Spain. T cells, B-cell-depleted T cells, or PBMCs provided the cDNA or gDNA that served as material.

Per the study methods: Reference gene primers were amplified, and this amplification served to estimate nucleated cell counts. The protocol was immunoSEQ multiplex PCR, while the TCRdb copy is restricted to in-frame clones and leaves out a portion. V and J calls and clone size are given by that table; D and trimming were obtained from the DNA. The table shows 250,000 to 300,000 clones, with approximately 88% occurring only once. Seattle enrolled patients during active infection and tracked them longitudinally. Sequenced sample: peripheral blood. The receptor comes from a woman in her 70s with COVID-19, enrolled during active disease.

The CDR3: CASSFLPRWLYEQFF. The CDR3 nucleotides are TGTGCCAGCAGCTTTCTTCCTAGGTGGCTCTATGAGCAGTTCTTC. V is TRBV7-3 and J is TRBJ2-1, with D uncertain. The CDR3 has 15 amino acids. V was cut by 3 bases and J by 8 bases, with 17 bases left in between. Germline CDR1 reads SGHTA; CDR2 reads FQGTGA.